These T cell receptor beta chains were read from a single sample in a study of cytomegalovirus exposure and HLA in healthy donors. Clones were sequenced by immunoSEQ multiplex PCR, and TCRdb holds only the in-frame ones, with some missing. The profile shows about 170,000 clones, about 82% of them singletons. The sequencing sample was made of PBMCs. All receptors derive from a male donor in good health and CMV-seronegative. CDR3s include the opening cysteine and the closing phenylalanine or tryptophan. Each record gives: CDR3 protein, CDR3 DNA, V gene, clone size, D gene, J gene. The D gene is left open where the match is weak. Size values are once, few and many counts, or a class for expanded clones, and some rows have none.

CTSSQLSGGVVLVADTQYF | TGCACCAGCAGCCAACTTAGCGGGGGGGTCGTCCTAGTGGCAGATACGCAGTATTTT | TRBV1 | once | . | TRBJ2-3
CASSSDRIYEQYF | TGTGCCAGCAGCTCGGACAGGATCTACGAGCAGTACTTC | TRBV5-6 | once | TRBD1 | TRBJ2-7
CASRDTGGDTEAFF | TGTGCCAGCAGGGATACAGGGGGTGACACTGAAGCTTTCTTT | TRBV6-6 | once | TRBD1 | TRBJ1-1
CASRRDRGLTDTQYF | TGTGCCAGTCGGCGCGACAGGGGGCTCACAGATACGCAGTATTTT | TRBV4-2 | once | TRBD1 | TRBJ2-3
CASSHQGGIGTEAFF | TGTGCCAGCAGTCACCAGGGGGGCATTGGCACTGAAGCTTTCTTT | TRBV28 | . | TRBD1 | TRBJ1-1
CASSQGRLAGRETQYF | TGTGCCAGCAGCCAAGGGAGGCTAGCGGGACGGGAGACCCAGTACTTC | TRBV14 | . | TRBD2 | TRBJ2-5
CASSPKDRPPYEQYF | TGTGCCAGCAGCCCCAAAGACAGGCCCCCCTACGAGCAGTACTTC | TRBV5-6 | . | . | TRBJ2-7
CASSIDAGLFTDTQYF | TGTGCCAGTAGTATAGATGCAGGGTTGTTTACAGATACGCAGTATTTT | TRBV19 | . | . | TRBJ2-3
CASSLAGEYGYTF | TGCGCCAGCAGCTTGGCAGGGGAATATGGCTACACCTTC | TRBV5-1 | . | . | TRBJ1-2
CASSQELQGRGYTF | TGCGCCAGCAGCCAAGAACTACAGGGACGAGGCTACACCTTC | TRBV4-3 | few | . | TRBJ1-2
CASSPRTSGGPETQYF | TGTGCCAGCAGCCCCCGCACTAGCGGGGGTCCGGAGACCCAGTACTTC | TRBV11-3 | . | TRBD2 | TRBJ2-5
CASSLDGWANVLTF | TGCGCCAGCAGCTTGGATGGCTGGGCCAACGTCCTGACTTTC | TRBV5-1 | few | . | TRBJ2-6
CASSKVGVTSGGPTDTQYF | TGTGCCAGCAGCAAGGTAGGGGTGACTAGCGGGGGGCCCACAGATACGCAGTATTTT | TRBV21-1 | . | . | TRBJ2-3
CASSEGESGVYGYTF | TGTGCCAGCAGTGAAGGGGAGTCGGGAGTCTATGGCTACACCTTC | TRBV6-1 | . | . | TRBJ1-2
CASSEDRSLGGYTF | TGTGCCAGCAGTGAAGACAGGTCCTTAGGGGGCTACACCTTC | TRBV2 | once | . | TRBJ1-2
CASSLVGAGANVLTF | TGTGCCAGCAGTTTAGTGGGAGCTGGGGCCAACGTCCTGACTTTC | TRBV27 | . | . | TRBJ2-6
CASSLHEGVFGYTF | TGTGCCAGCAGTTTACATGAGGGGGTCTTCGGCTACACCTTC | TRBV28 | . | . | TRBJ1-2
CASSMYGNGNTIYF | TGTGCCAGTAGTATGTACGGGAACGGAAACACCATATATTTT | TRBV19 | once | . | TRBJ1-3
CASSQEDNSGANVLTF | TGTGCCAGCAGCCAAGAGGACAACTCTGGGGCCAACGTCCTGACTTTC | TRBV4-2 | . | . | TRBJ2-6
CASSAEDRSGGELFF | TGTGCCAGCAGCGCCGAGGACAGAAGCGGCGGGGAGCTGTTTTTT | TRBV9 | . | . | TRBJ2-2
CASSQDQGDGTDTQYF | TGCGCCAGCAGCCAAGATCAGGGCGACGGCACAGATACGCAGTATTTT | TRBV4-3 | few | . | TRBJ2-3
CASSLSSVPGIPNEKLFF | TGTGCCAGCAGTTTATCGTCGGTGCCGGGGATACCTAATGAAAAACTGTTTTTT | TRBV27 | . | . | TRBJ1-4
CASSFRDRGDQPQHF | TGTGCCAGCAGTTTCCGGGACAGGGGTGATCAGCCCCAGCATTTT | TRBV28 | . | TRBD1 | TRBJ1-5
CASSLTGVGNEQYF | TGTGCCAGCAGTTTGACAGGCGTAGGGAACGAGCAGTACTTC | TRBV27 | . | . | TRBJ2-7